The 18 T cell receptor beta chains below all came from one sample that was sequenced in a study of OX40 agonist ivuxolimab in advanced cancers. Here immunoSEQ multiplex PCR was the method, and the copy in TCRdb shows in-frame clones only, minus some. The table records fewer than 80,000 clones, 84% of them present only once. The starting material was CD4+ or CD8+ T cells sorted from blood, obtained in a trial of the OX40 agonist ivuxolimab. All receptors derive from an adult with an advanced solid tumor such as melanoma, head and neck, liver or kidney cancer.

The chain couples TRBV2 to TRBJ1-5; no clear D gene. Germline V lookup: CDR1 SNHLY, CDR2 FYNNEI. The CDR3 consists of 14 residues. V was shortened by 2 bases and J by 7 bases, with 12 bases between the two germline ends. The CDR3 is CASSEQLGWQPQHF. CDR3 DNA sequence: TGTGCCAGCAGTGAACAACTGGGGTGGCAGCCCCAGCATTTT. Based on the CDR3 plus reference TRBV2 and TRBJ1-5, the full variable domain is EPEVTQTPSHQVTQMGQEVILRCVPISNHLYFYWYRQILGQKVEFLVSFYNNEISEKSEIFDDQFSVERPDGSNFTLKIRSTKLEDSAMYFCASSEQLGWQPQHFGDGTRLSIL.

The rearrangement joins TRBV5-5 to TRBJ1-1; a weak D match, TRBD1 (5 bases). There are 14 residues in the CDR3. V was trimmed by 2 bases and J by 3 bases, leaving 11 bases between them. The germline CDR1 and CDR2 sequences are SGHKS and YYEKEE (reference sequence). The CDR3 sequence: CASSFGGPYTEAFF. The CDR3 nucleotides read TGTGCCAGCAGCTTCGGGGGTCCGTACACTGAAGCTTTCTTT.

The chain joins TRBV7-9 to TRBJ2-1; D remains unclear. V was shortened by 1 base and J by 3 bases, with 19 bases between the two germline ends. This CDR3 has 18 residues. Germline V gene sequence: CDR1 SEHNR, CDR2 FQNEAQ (reference sequence). In DNA, the CDR3 is TGTGCCAGCAGCTTAGGATCGGCGCCCCGGACCCACTACAATGAGCAGTTCTTC. This sequence encodes CASSLGSAPRTHYNEQFF. The complete variable domain, with remaining parts taken from reference TRBV7-9 and TRBJ2-1, reads DTGVSQNPRHKITKRGQNVTFRCDPISEHNRLYWYRQTLGQGPEFLTYFQNEAQLEKSRLLSDRFSAERPKGSFSTLEIQRTEQGDSAMYLCASSLGSAPRTHYNEQFFGPGTRLTVL.

The CDR3 loop reads CASSQAVSNYGYTF. The DNA of the CDR3 is TGTGCCAGCTCCCAGGCAGTTTCTAACTATGGCTACACCTTC. This chain joins TRBV6-5 and TRBJ1-2; no reliable D call. V lost 8 bases to trimming and J lost 0 bases, with 13 bases between them. The CDR3 loop spans 14 amino acids. Germline CDR1 reads MNHEY; CDR2 reads SVGAGI.

The CDR3 region has the DNA TGTGCCAGCAGCGTAGGGCAGGGTAACTACGAGCAGTACTTC. It encodes CASSVGQGNYEQYF. J is TRBJ2-7 and V is TRBV9; maybe TRBD1 (5 bases). This CDR3 has 14 residues. Per germline, CDR1 SGDLS and CDR2 YYNGEE. The V gene lost 0 bases and the J gene lost 3 bases, with 10 bases spanning the gap.

This clone has only one observation. In DNA form, the CDR3 reads TGTGCCAGCACCGGGGGACAGGGAAGAGGAGAGACCCAGTACTTC. As protein: CASTGGQGRGETQYF. This sequence joins TRBV7-2 and TRBJ2-5; 9 nucleotides align to TRBD1. CDR1 is SGHTA, CDR2 FQGNSA, per germline. After removal of 7 bases from V and 4 bases from J, the junction contained 10 bases not matched to a gene. The CDR3 has 15 residues.

This sequence joins TRBV15 and TRBJ1-2; D perhaps matches TRBD1 (5 bases). The germline V and J ends were trimmed by 1 base and 8 bases, with 14 bases remaining between them. The CDR3 spans 14 residues. The germline CDR1 and CDR2 sequences are LNHNV and YYDKDF (reference sequence). CDR3 region: CATSRVGVLSGYTF. CDR3 DNA: TGTGCCACCAGCAGAGTAGGGGTGCTGTCAGGCTACACCTTC.

Sample share makes this clone medium-sized (0.01 to 0.1%). The gene calls are TRBV7-9 and TRBJ1-3; D unresolved. Trimming left V 1 base short and J 7 bases short, with 5 bases between. CDR1 and CDR2 from the germline V gene are SEHNR and FQNEAQ (reference sequence). The CDR3 runs to 12 residues. The CDR3 is CASSLGVNTIYF. Written as DNA, the CDR3 is TGTGCCAGCAGCTTAGGGGTTAACACCATATATTTT.

The chain has TRBV11-2 and TRBJ1-6; D may be TRBD1 (5 bases). Looked up from germline, CDR1 is SGHAT and CDR2 is FQNNGV. The length of the CDR3 is 15 residues. The V gene lost 5 bases and the J gene lost 7 bases, with 15 bases spanning the gap. The CDR3 DNA follows: TGTGCCAGCAGCGCGCAGGGTAAACTAAATTCACCCCTCCACTTT. It specifies CASSAQGKLNSPLHF.

The J gene is TRBJ1-5, the V gene TRBV6-4; 7 bases align to TRBD1. The CDR3 has 15 amino acids. Germline CDR1 is MRHNA and CDR2 is SNTAGT. Unmatched junction bases numbered 9, after V lost 3 bases and J lost 7 bases. The DNA for the CDR3 is TGTGCCAGCAGTGAGTCGAATGCAGGGGGGCAGCCCCAGCATTTT. Amino acids: CASSESNAGGQPQHF.

The chain joins TRBV19 to TRBJ1-3; D gene ambiguous. There are 15 residues in the CDR3. Germline values: CDR1 LNHDA, CDR2 SQIVND (reference sequence). V was trimmed by 7 bases and J by 2 bases, leaving 15 bases between them. CDR3 bases: TGTGCCAGTACCCGTGAGAGGGCGCCTGGAAACACCATATATTTT. Protein product: CASTRERAPGNTIYF.

The chain links TRBV9 to TRBJ2-3; 7 bases map to TRBD2. The V gene's germline CDR1 is SGDLS and CDR2 YYNGEE. The CDR3 has 15 amino acids. The trim removed 3 bases at V and 7 bases at J, leaving 11 bases unmatched. CDR3 in amino acids: CASSASGAPAYTQYF. The CDR3 DNA follows: TGTGCCAGCAGCGCGAGCGGGGCCCCCGCATATACGCAGTATTTT.

The genes are TRBV7-9 and TRBJ2-5; 7 bases fit TRBD2. The length of the CDR3 is 15 residues. After removal of 5 bases from V and 0 bases from J, the junction contained 6 bases not matched to a gene. Germline CDR1 is SEHNR and CDR2 is FQNEAQ (reference sequence). The CDR3 protein is CASSLLGGNQETQYF. The CDR3 bases are TGTGCCAGCAGCCTGCTCGGGGGGAACCAAGAGACCCAGTACTTC.

This sequence joins TRBV5-1 and TRBJ1-3, with D possibly being TRBD1 (5 bases). Germline CDR1 and CDR2: SGHRS and YFSETQ. CDR3 length: 14 residues. V dropped 3 bases and J dropped 0 bases, with 7 bases sitting between them. This chain's CDR3 is CASSSTASGNTIYF. CDR3 sequence (DNA): TGCGCCAGCAGCTCGACAGCCTCTGGAAACACCATATATTTT.

The V and J genes are TRBV15 and TRBJ1-5; the D is unclear. V was pared by 1 base and J by 4 bases, with 5 bases between. CDR3 size: 13 residues. Germline values: CDR1 LNHNV, CDR2 YYDKDF (reference sequence). The CDR3 bases are TGTGCCACCAGCAGAGCGTTTAATCAGCCCCAGCATTTT. Amino acid sequence: CATSRAFNQPQHF.

V gene TRBV11-3 combines with J gene TRBJ2-2; the match to TRBD1 covers 11 bases. Germline assignment: CDR1 SGHNT and CDR2 YENEEA. With 5 bases clipped from V and 6 bases from J, the junction kept 5 bases outside the gene matches. The length of the CDR3 is 15 residues. CDR3 DNA sequence: TGTGCCAGCAGCCCCGGGGACAGGGGGGCCGGGGAGCTGTTTTTT. Amino acid sequence: CASSPGDRGAGELFF.

This clone appeared a few times. The V gene is TRBV21-1, the J gene TRBJ2-1; the table's D call, TRBD1, has no DNA check behind it. TRBV21-1 is termed a pseudogene. The CDR3 spans 17 residues. CDR3 region: CASTSDGDREGYNEQFF. CDR3 coding DNA: TGTGCCAGCACCTCAGACGGGGACAGGGAGGGGTACAATGAGCAGTTCTTC.

The chain recombines TRBV29-1 with TRBJ1-1, with 7 bases identical to TRBD1. J was trimmed by 0 bases and V by 4 bases; bases with no gene match: 5. Per germline, CDR1 SQVTM and CDR2 ANQGSEA. The CDR3 has 14 amino acids. CDR3 bases: TGCAGCGTTGCCCGGACAGGCGTGAACACTGAAGCTTTCTTT. It is translated as CSVARTGVNTEAFF.